The clone carrying this T cell receptor beta chain occurred a few times. This entry is derived from a study of shared clonotypes between healthy human individuals. CDR3 length: 15 residues. Germline CDR1 SGHRS, CDR2 YFSETQ. Losses at the gene ends were 0 bases for V and 6 bases for J; bases not matched to a gene: 2. Deep was the level used in running the assay. TCRdb's copy holds only in-frame clones and misses some; the assay was immunoSEQ multiplex PCR. The sample includes hundreds of thousands of clones, around 75% seen only once; the top ten take under 15%. The chain couples TRBV5-1 to TRBJ2-2; 10 bases map to TRBD1. This receptor was taken from a woman aged 40 to 50 in good health. Some clones in this sample may be carry-over from other donors' samples. The specimen sequenced was PBMCs. CDR3 sequence (DNA): TGCGCCAGCAGCTTGGGACAGGGGGCGTCCGGGGAGCTGTTTTTT. Encoded protein: CASSLGQGASGELFF.